This note documents a single TCR beta chain sequence. Germline assignment: CDR1 SGDLS and CDR2 YYNGEE. The CDR3 length is 15 residues. J lost 3 bases, V lost 3 bases, and 9 bases had no gene match. This sample stems from a study of T cell responses to AZD1222 COVID-19 vaccine. Clones were read by immunoSEQ multiplex PCR, and TCRdb kept only the in-frame ones, dropping some. The table shows more than 140,000 clones, with around 88% occurring only once. The chain carries TRBV9 and TRBJ2-7, with 7 bases identical to TRBD1. The material was peripheral blood, obtained on day 0 of MenACWY control vaccination. This clonotype was sampled from an adult in good health. In DNA form, the CDR3 reads TGTGCCAGCAGCGGCCGGGACAGCTTATTCTACGAGCAGTACTTC. Translation gives CASSGRDSLFYEQYF. The complete variable domain, with remaining parts taken from reference TRBV9 and TRBJ2-7, reads DSGVTQTPKHLITATGQRVTLRCSPRSGDLSVYWYQQSLDQGLQFLIQYYNGEERAKGNILERFSAQQFPDLHSELNLSSLELGDSALYFCASSGRDSLFYEQYFGPGTRLTVT.